Listed here is a single TCR beta chain. Its antigen is undetermined. Using immunoSEQ multiplex PCR, the repertoire was profiled, and TCRdb retains in-frame clones only, with some absent. Among over 150,000 clones, about 86% were seen once, and the ten largest hold 4.5% to 6%. Germline V gene lookup returns CDR1 KGHSH and CDR2 LQKENI. V shed 2 bases and J shed 6 bases, with 13 bases lying between them. This CDR3 is 15 amino acids long. This entry comes from a study of T cell responses to AZD1222 COVID-19 vaccine. Study-level points and caveats: Spike-specific TCR breadth and depth were elevated following two AZD1222 doses. Targeting of unmutated variant regions was reportedly seen in nearly half of spike-specific TCRs. None of the repertoires were sampled until the peak T cell response had passed. The number of AZD1222 recipients seropositive at baseline was only five to seven.

This clonotype was sampled from an adult in good health. The material sequenced was peripheral blood, taken on day 0 of MenACWY control vaccination. The chain has TRBV18 and TRBJ1-4; D perhaps matches TRBD1 (5 bases). DNA for the CDR3: TGTGCCAGCTCACCAGGGGGTAGTTGGGATGAAAAACTGTTTTTT. It translates to CASSPGGSWDEKLFF.